This T cell receptor beta chain originates from a study of T cell repertoires in cytomegalovirus infection. Across the study: CMV infection and matching HLA type were both indicated by public TCR beta signatures. Regarding the study as a whole: Frequencies of public TCR beta families were cumulated, and this identified carriers of CMV plus the relevant HLA.

About this clonotype itself: What it binds is not known.

Trimming removed 3 bases from V and 3 bases from J, with 12 bases in between. This CDR3 has 15 amino acids. Germline V CDR1 and CDR2: MGHRA, YSYEKL. TCRdb re-called the reads through MiXCR, storing one row per CDR3 protein. The sample holds under 450,000 distinct CDR3 sequences, roughly 34% seen once. The receptor was derived from a human donor in good health (CMV status not recorded). Some clones in this sample may be carry-over from other donors' samples. Sequenced here: cultured PBMCs, sampled from culture after CMV antigen stimulation. The chain joins TRBV4-1 to TRBJ1-5, with D tentatively TRBD1 (5 bases). The CDR3 reads CASSHEGFDNQPQHF. In nucleotides, the CDR3 is TGCGCCAGCAGCCACGAGGGGTTCGACAATCAGCCCCAGCATTTT.